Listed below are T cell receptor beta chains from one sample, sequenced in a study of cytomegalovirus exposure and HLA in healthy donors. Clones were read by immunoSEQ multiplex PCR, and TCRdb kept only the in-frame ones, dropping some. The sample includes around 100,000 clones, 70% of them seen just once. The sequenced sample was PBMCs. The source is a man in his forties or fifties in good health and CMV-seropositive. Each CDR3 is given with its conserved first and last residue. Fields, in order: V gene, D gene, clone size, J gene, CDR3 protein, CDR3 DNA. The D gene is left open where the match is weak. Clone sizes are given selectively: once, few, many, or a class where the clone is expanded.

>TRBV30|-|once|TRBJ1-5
CAWSLSVDQPQHF
TGTGCCTGGAGTTTATCGGTCGATCAGCCCCAGCATTTT
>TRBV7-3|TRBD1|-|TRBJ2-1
CASAGTGSYNEQFF
TGTGCCAGCGCGGGGACAGGGTCTTACAATGAGCAGTTCTTC
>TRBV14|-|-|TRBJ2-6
CASSQSSGANVLTF
TGTGCCAGCAGCCAGAGCTCTGGGGCCAACGTCCTGACTTTC
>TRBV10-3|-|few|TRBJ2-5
CAISEGRGETQYF
TGTGCCATCAGTGAGGGACGGGGGGAGACCCAGTACTTC
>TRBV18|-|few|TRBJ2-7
CASSPQVSSYEQYF
TGTGCCAGCTCACCTCAGGTGTCCTCCTACGAGCAGTACTTC
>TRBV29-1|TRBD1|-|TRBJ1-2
CSGGTGSGYTF
TGCAGCGGGGGGACAGGGAGTGGCTACACCTTC
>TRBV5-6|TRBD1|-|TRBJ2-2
CASTSDLDRVVPNTGELFF
TGTGCCAGCACCTCGGACCTCGACAGGGTCGTACCTAACACCGGGGAGCTGTTTTTT
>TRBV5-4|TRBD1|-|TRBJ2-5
CASSSGQGRGETQYF
TGTGCCAGCAGCTCCGGACAGGGCCGAGGGGAGACCCAGTACTTC
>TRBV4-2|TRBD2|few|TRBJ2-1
CASSQEAGGSNEQFF
TGTGCCAGCAGCCAAGAAGCGGGGGGTAGCAATGAGCAGTTCTTC
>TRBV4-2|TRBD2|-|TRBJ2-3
CASSQRRTSGGTDTQYF
TGTGCCAGCAGCCAAAGGAGGACTAGCGGGGGCACAGATACGCAGTATTTT
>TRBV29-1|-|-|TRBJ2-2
CSSFQDTGELFF
TGCAGCTCCTTCCAGGACACCGGGGAGCTGTTTTTT
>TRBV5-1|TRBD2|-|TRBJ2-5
CASSLGAGVGWGETQYF
TGCGCCAGCAGCTTGGGAGCGGGAGTGGGATGGGGAGAGACCCAGTACTTC
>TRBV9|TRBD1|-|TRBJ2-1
CASSVARDRAQFF
TGTGCCAGCAGCGTAGCCCGGGACAGGGCGCAGTTCTTC
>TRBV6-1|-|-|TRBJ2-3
CASSESGSTDTQYF
TGTGCCAGCAGTGAATCCGGTAGCACAGATACGCAGTATTTT
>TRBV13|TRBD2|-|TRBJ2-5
CASSLGTGGGQETQYF
TGTGCCAGCAGCTTAGGTACGGGCGGGGGCCAAGAGACCCAGTACTTC
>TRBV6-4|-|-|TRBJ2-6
CASSEGRNSGANVLTF
TGTGCCAGCAGTGAGGGGCGAAACTCTGGGGCCAACGTCCTGACTTTC
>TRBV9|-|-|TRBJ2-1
CASSVLDAEYNEQFF
TGTGCCAGCAGCGTATTAGACGCGGAGTACAATGAGCAGTTCTTC
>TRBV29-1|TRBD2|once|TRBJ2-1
CSVEPGTSGRSEQFF
TGCAGCGTCGAACCCGGGACTAGCGGGAGGTCTGAGCAGTTCTTC
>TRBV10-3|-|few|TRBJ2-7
CAVNPEGGIPYEQYF
TGTGCCGTCAATCCAGAAGGCGGGATCCCCTACGAGCAGTACTTC
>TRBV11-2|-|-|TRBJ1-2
CASSLDRQSYYGYTF
TGTGCCAGCAGCTTAGACAGACAGTCCTACTATGGCTACACCTTC
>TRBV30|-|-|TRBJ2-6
CAWSVGVNVLTF
TGTGCCTGGAGTGTAGGGGTCAACGTCCTGACTTTC
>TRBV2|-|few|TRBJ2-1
CASSEGPSSYNEQFF
TGTGCCAGCAGTGAGGGGCCGAGCTCCTACAATGAGCAGTTCTTC
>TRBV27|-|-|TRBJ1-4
CASSLFPPGATNEKLFF
TGTGCCAGCAGTTTATTCCCCCCAGGGGCAACTAATGAAAAACTGTTTTTT
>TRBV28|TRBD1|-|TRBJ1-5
CASRSGGAPYSNQPQHF
TGTGCCAGCAGATCAGGGGGCGCGCCTTATAGCAATCAGCCCCAGCATTTT
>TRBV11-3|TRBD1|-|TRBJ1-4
CASSPGQGSEKLFF
TGTGCCAGCAGCCCGGGACAGGGAAGTGAAAAACTGTTTTTT
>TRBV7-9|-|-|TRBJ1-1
CASSLGGVGEAFF
TGTGCCAGCAGCTTAGGCGGGGTTGGGGAAGCTTTCTTT
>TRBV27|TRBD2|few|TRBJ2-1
CASRSGGTLNEQFF
TGTGCCAGTAGATCGGGGGGGACTTTAAATGAGCAGTTCTTC
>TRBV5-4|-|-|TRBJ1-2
CASSLGRTATNYGYTF
TGTGCCAGCAGCTTGGGGAGGACGGCCACTAACTATGGCTACACCTTC
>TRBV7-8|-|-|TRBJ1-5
CASSFLDSQANQPQHF
TGTGCCAGCAGCTTCCTGGACAGCCAAGCTAATCAGCCCCAGCATTTT
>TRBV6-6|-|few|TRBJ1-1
CATSSGGNTEAFF
TGTGCCACCTCGAGCGGAGGGAACACTGAAGCTTTCTTT
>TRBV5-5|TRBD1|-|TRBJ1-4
CASSSIGPGGEKLFF
TGTGCCAGCAGCTCGATTGGCCCAGGGGGTGAAAAACTGTTTTTT
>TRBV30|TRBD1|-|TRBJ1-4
CAWSHGTGREKLFF
TGTGCCTGGAGTCACGGGACAGGGCGTGAAAAACTGTTTTTT
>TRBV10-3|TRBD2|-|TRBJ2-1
CAISGNSGMGSNEQFF
TGTGCCATCAGTGGAAATAGCGGGATGGGGAGCAATGAGCAGTTCTTC
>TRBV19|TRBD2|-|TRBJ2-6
CASSQKTSGSLWYGANVLTF
TGTGCCAGTAGCCAGAAAACTAGCGGGAGCTTGTGGTATGGGGCCAACGTCCTGACTTTC
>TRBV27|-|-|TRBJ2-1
CASSPRDSFLPEQFF
TGTGCCAGCAGTCCCCGGGACTCCTTTCTTCCGGAGCAGTTCTTC
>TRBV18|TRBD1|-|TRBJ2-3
CASLPGQGSTDTQYF
TGTGCCAGTCTCCCGGGACAGGGTAGCACAGATACGCAGTATTTT
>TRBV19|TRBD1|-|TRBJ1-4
CATTSGQGVLSGANEKLFF
TGTGCCACTACGTCCGGACAGGGGGTTTTGAGTGGAGCTAATGAAAAACTGTTTTTT
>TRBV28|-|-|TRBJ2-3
CASSPHTDTQYF
TGTGCCAGCAGTCCACACACAGATACGCAGTATTTT
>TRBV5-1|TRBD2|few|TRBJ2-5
CASSQGLAGGQETQYF
TGCGCCAGCAGCCAGGGACTAGCGGGAGGGCAAGAGACCCAGTACTTC
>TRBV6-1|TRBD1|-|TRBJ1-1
CASSETTGGTEAFF
TGTGCCAGCAGTGAAACGACAGGGGGCACTGAAGCTTTCTTT
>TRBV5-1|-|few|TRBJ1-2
CATGNLPRQASWWGNYGYTF
TGCGCCACTGGGAATCTCCCGAGACAGGCCTCATGGTGGGGCAACTATGGCTACACCTTC
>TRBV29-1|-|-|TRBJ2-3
CSVEVQSRTDTQYF
TGCAGCGTTGAAGTACAGAGCCGCACAGATACGCAGTATTTT
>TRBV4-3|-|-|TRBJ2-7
CASSQDGAGYEQYF
TGCGCCAGCAGCCAAGATGGGGCGGGGTACGAGCAGTACTTC
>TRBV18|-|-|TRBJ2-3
CASSSTRNPFTDTQYF
TGTGCCAGCTCATCCACTCGAAACCCTTTCACAGATACGCAGTATTTT
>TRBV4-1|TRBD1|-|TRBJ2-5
CASSQGFGTALAEETQYF
TGCGCCAGCAGCCAAGGATTCGGGACAGCCCTGGCGGAGGAGACCCAGTACTTC
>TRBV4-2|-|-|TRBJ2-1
CASSQDLAGFNEQFF
TGTGCCAGCAGCCAAGACTTGGCGGGGTTCAATGAGCAGTTCTTC
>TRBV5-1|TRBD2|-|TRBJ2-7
CASSTFGLAGGPDEQYF
TGCGCCAGCAGCACATTCGGACTAGCGGGAGGGCCTGACGAGCAGTACTTC
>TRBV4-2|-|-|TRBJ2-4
CASSQDSFGSQNIQYF
TGTGCCAGCAGCCAAGATTCATTCGGGAGCCAAAACATTCAGTACTTC
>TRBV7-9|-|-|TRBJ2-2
CASSQTSTGELFF
TGTGCCAGCAGCCAGACTAGTACCGGGGAGCTGTTTTTT
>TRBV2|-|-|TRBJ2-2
CASSPGLAIGELFF
TGTGCCAGCAGTCCAGGCCTAGCCATCGGGGAGCTGTTTTTT
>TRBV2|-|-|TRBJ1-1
CASRGPGVVTEAFF
TGTGCCAGCAGGGGCCCAGGGGTGGTGACTGAAGCTTTCTTT
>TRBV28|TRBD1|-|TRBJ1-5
CASSNPGQGFDQPQHF
TGTGCCAGCAGCAACCCGGGACAGGGTTTCGATCAGCCCCAGCATTTT